The 19 T cell receptor beta chains listed next were all sequenced from one sample in a study of CD8 T cells in ankylosing spondylitis. Each CDR3 protein gets one entry after TCRdb re-called the 5' RACE reads with MiXCR. Of 300,000 to 350,000 distinct CDR3 sequences in the sample, around 21% were seen once. Material for sequencing was blood, either unsorted or a sorted T cell fraction (not recorded which). The receptors derive from a female donor with ankylosing spondylitis or in good health (not recorded which).

There are many counts of this clonotype. The gene calls are TRBV5-1 and TRBJ1-6; TRBD1 matches at 7 bases. CDR1 SGHRS and CDR2 YFSETQ come from the germline V gene. The CDR3 has 18 residues. V shed 1 base and J 7 bases; nucleotides not matched to a gene: 14. CDR3 protein: CASSLRLPSTGSNSPLHF. The CDR3 DNA follows: TGCGCCAGCAGCTTGAGACTCCCTTCGACAGGGTCGAATTCACCCCTCCACTTT.

The chain recombines TRBV7-2 with TRBJ1-5, with D maybe TRBD1 (5 bases). Germline loops: CDR1 SGHTA, CDR2 FQGNSA. Trimming pared 5 bases from V and 0 bases from J, leaving 14 bases between. This CDR3 has 16 residues. This CDR3 is CASSRDSLYSNQPQHF. In DNA, the CDR3 is TGTGCCAGCAGCCGTGACAGCCTGTATAGCAATCAGCCCCAGCATTTT.

This clonotype was seen at least ten times. This chain joins TRBV15 and TRBJ1-2; 9 positions agree with TRBD1. J was trimmed by 5 bases and V by 5 bases; bases with no gene match: 3. The germline gives CDR1 LNHNV, CDR2 YYDKDF (reference sequence). The CDR3 is made up of 13 amino acids. The CDR3, as DNA: TGTGCCACCAGCGTGGGACAGGGTTATGGCTACACCTTC. It yields the protein CATSVGQGYGYTF.

The V gene is TRBV12-3 or TRBV12-4, the J gene TRBJ1-5, with TRBD1 as a possible D gene (5 bases). The CDR3 has 12 amino acids. Trimming stripped 6 bases from V and 5 bases from J, with 8 bases between. CDR3 protein: CASSQGDQPQHF. CDR3 bases: TGTGCCAGCAGCCAGGGAGATCAGCCCCAGCATTTT.

This clonotype was found many times. The chain couples TRBV12-3 or TRBV12-4 to TRBJ2-3, with unresolved D. The CDR3 length is 13 residues. Trimming shortened V by 8 bases and J by 1 base, and 10 bases separated the two germline ends. Here the CDR3 reads CASLASGTDTQYF. For the CDR3, the DNA is TGTGCCAGCCTCGCTTCAGGCACAGATACGCAGTATTTT.

The chain has TRBV9 and TRBJ2-4; no clear D gene. The germline V gene has CDR1 SGDLS and CDR2 YYNGEE. Trimming shortened V by 0 bases and J by 6 bases, and 16 bases separated the two germline ends. This CDR3 is 16 amino acids long. CDR3 loop: CASSVGSSGILNIQYF. CDR3 in DNA: TGTGCCAGCAGCGTAGGGTCTAGTGGGATCCTAAACATTCAGTACTTC. The whole variable domain, filled in from reference TRBV9 and TRBJ2-4, reads DSGVTQTPKHLITATGQRVTLRCSPRSGDLSVYWYQQSLDQGLQFLIQYYNGEERAKGNILERFSAQQFPDLHSELNLSSLELGDSALYFCASSVGSSGILNIQYFGAGTRLSVL.

The rearrangement uses TRBV12-3 or TRBV12-4 and TRBJ1-1; 8 bases are shared with TRBD1. Trimming removed 4 bases from V and 0 bases from J; junction bases left unmatched: 4. The CDR3 is 15 amino acids. In DNA, the CDR3 is TGTGCCAGCAGTTACAGGGGGTTGATGAACACTGAAGCTTTCTTT. Protein product: CASSYRGLMNTEAFF.

The chain uses TRBV9 and TRBJ1-5; D uncertain. V was cut by 3 bases and J by 9 bases, with 10 bases left in between. The CDR3 consists of 12 residues. Per the germline V gene, CDR1 is SGDLS and CDR2 is YYNGEE. The CDR3 spells CASSALSGPQHF. In DNA, the CDR3 is TGTGCCAGCAGCGCGCTCTCCGGGCCCCAGCATTTT. Based on the CDR3 plus reference TRBV9 and TRBJ1-5, the full variable domain is DSGVTQTPKHLITATGQRVTLRCSPRSGDLSVYWYQQSLDQGLQFLIQYYNGEERAKGNILERFSAQQFPDLHSELNLSSLELGDSALYFCASSALSGPQHFGDGTRLSIL.

This clonotype was seen at least ten times. The chain joins TRBV6-1 to TRBJ1-5; 7 bases line up with TRBD1. Germline V gene lookup returns CDR1 MNHNS and CDR2 SASEGT. Trimming removed 6 bases from V and 2 bases from J; junction bases left unmatched: 4. This CDR3 contains 14 residues. CDR3 residues: CASRLTGRNQPQHF. The CDR3 DNA reads as TGTGCCAGCAGGCTGACAGGGCGCAATCAGCCCCAGCATTTT.

This clonotype came up a few times. The chain uses TRBV6-1 and TRBJ1-2, with a weak D call TRBD1 (5 bases). With 7 bases removed from V and 9 bases from J, the gap between germline ends came to 21 bases. Germline lookup yields CDR1 MNHNS and CDR2 SASEGT. This CDR3 is built from 14 residues. CDR3 in amino acids: CASTSQAPPYSYTF. For the CDR3, the DNA is TGTGCCAGCACCTCACAGGCACCCCCTTATAGCTACACCTTC.

This clonotype was counted at least ten times. This chain connects TRBV12-3 or TRBV12-4 to TRBJ2-1, with 8 nucleotides matching TRBD1. CDR3 size: 16 residues. Germline trimming cut 6 bases from V and 8 bases from J; bases unmatched to any gene: 15. This chain's CDR3 is CASSRGQVMGSDEQFF. The DNA for the CDR3 is TGTGCCAGCAGCAGGGGACAGGTAATGGGGTCGGATGAGCAGTTCTTC.

The chain links TRBV4-1 to TRBJ2-2; D gene uncertain. The CDR3 contains 13 residues. Germline-derived CDR1 and CDR2 are MGHRA and YSYEKL. V was clipped by 4 bases and J by 4 bases, with 7 bases between them. CDR3 sequence: CASSPLRTGELFF. CDR3 nucleotide sequence: TGCGCCAGCAGCCCTCTACGCACCGGGGAGCTGTTTTTT.

This clonotype occurred a few times. The chain has TRBV20-1 and TRBJ2-5, with 10 bases fitting TRBD1. The CDR3 is 13 amino acids. Germline lookup yields CDR1 DFQATT and CDR2 SNEGSKA (reference sequence). Germline trimming cut 3 bases from V and 3 bases from J; bases unmatched to any gene: 1. In DNA, the CDR3 is TGCAGTGCTAGGGGACAGGGGAAAGAGACCCAGTACTTC. As protein: CSARGQGKETQYF.

This clonotype was detected many times. The rearrangement joins TRBV29-1 to TRBJ2-5; D remains ambiguous. Germline values: CDR1 SQVTM, CDR2 ANQGSEA. Trimming cost V 4 bases and J 4 bases, with 16 bases left between them. This CDR3 is 14 amino acids long. CDR3 region: CSVALGPPGETQYF. CDR3 DNA sequence: TGCAGCGTTGCCTTAGGACCCCCGGGAGAGACCCAGTACTTC.

The chain couples TRBV12-3 or TRBV12-4 to TRBJ1-2; a weak D match, TRBD1 (5 bases). Trimming cost V 3 bases and J 8 bases, with 10 bases left between them. The CDR3 contains 12 residues. The chain's CDR3 is CASSFSGRGYTF. As DNA, the CDR3 is TGTGCCAGCAGTTTCTCGGGGCGAGGCTACACCTTC.

This sequence joins TRBV7-2 and TRBJ2-7; D unresolved. The CDR3 has 14 amino acids. From germline, CDR1 is SGHTA and CDR2 FQGNSA. Deletions cut 2 bases from V and 3 bases from J, with 11 bases between. The CDR3 reads CASSLRILNYEQYF. The CDR3 DNA is TGTGCCAGCAGCTTAAGGATCCTGAACTACGAGCAGTACTTC.

This clonotype was counted only a few times. The chain has TRBV7-9 and TRBJ2-2; TRBD2 matches at 8 bases. CDR1 SEHNR and CDR2 FQNEAQ come from the germline V gene (reference sequence). CDR3 length equals 16 residues. Losses at the gene ends were 7 bases for V and 6 bases for J; bases not matched to a gene: 13. In DNA, the CDR3 is TGTGCCAGCATGACTTCTAGCGGGTACCCGGCCGGGGAGCTGTTTTTT. It yields the protein CASMTSSGYPAGELFF.

The rearrangement links TRBV7-6 to TRBJ1-6; possible D gene TRBD1, 6 bases. Trimming removed 1 base from V and 7 bases from J, with 11 bases in between. Germline lookup yields CDR1 SGHVS and CDR2 FNYEAQ. The CDR3 runs to 15 residues. The CDR3 sequence is CASSLVGRGNSPLHF. In DNA, the CDR3 is TGTGCCAGCAGCTTAGTGGGCAGGGGAAATTCACCCCTCCACTTT. The variable domain in full, with the rest retrieved from reference TRBV7-6 and TRBJ1-6, is GAGVSQSPRYKVTKRGQDVALRCDPISGHVSLYWYRQALGQGPEFLTYFNYEAQQDKSGLPNDRFSAERPEGSISTLTIQRTEQRDSAMYRCASSLVGRGNSPLHFGNGTRLTVT.

The rearrangement joins TRBV20-1 to TRBJ2-3; either TRBD1 or TRBD2 may supply D (5 bases each). The germline V and J ends were trimmed by 3 bases and 3 bases, with 13 bases remaining between them. There are 14 residues in the CDR3. CDR1 and CDR2 from the germline V gene are DFQATT and SNEGSKA (reference sequence). CDR3 nucleotide sequence: TGCAGTGCTAGTTGGGGACGGGGTACAGATACGCAGTATTTT. This gives the protein CSASWGRGTDTQYF.